The T cell receptor (beta chain) described here comes from a study of T cells in Graves' hyperthyroidism and ophthalmopathy. Study-level results: Blood also carried most thyroid clonotypes expanded above 0.001.

There are a few counts of this clonotype. Antigen unknown. Between the trimmed V and J ends, which lost 2 bases and 4 bases, there was a span of 11 bases. The V gene's germline CDR1 is LNHNV and CDR2 YYDKDF (reference sequence). CDR3 size: 14 residues. RNA transcripts provided the source from which TCR beta CDR3 regions were amplified. HTBI primers were the set used in a first-round RT-PCR of the TCR CDR3. One entry per CDR3 protein, called by TCRdb with MiXCR from the multiplex PCR reads. The table includes roughly 600,000 distinct CDR3 sequences, more than 12% detected once. Sequenced: blood. The receptor was isolated from a woman aged 45-65 years with Graves' ophthalmopathy. V gene TRBV15 combines with J gene TRBJ2-5; possibly TRBD1 for D (6 bases). DNA of the CDR3: TGTGCCACCAGCAGAACTACAGGGATAGAGACCCAGTACTTC. Translated: CATSRTTGIETQYF.